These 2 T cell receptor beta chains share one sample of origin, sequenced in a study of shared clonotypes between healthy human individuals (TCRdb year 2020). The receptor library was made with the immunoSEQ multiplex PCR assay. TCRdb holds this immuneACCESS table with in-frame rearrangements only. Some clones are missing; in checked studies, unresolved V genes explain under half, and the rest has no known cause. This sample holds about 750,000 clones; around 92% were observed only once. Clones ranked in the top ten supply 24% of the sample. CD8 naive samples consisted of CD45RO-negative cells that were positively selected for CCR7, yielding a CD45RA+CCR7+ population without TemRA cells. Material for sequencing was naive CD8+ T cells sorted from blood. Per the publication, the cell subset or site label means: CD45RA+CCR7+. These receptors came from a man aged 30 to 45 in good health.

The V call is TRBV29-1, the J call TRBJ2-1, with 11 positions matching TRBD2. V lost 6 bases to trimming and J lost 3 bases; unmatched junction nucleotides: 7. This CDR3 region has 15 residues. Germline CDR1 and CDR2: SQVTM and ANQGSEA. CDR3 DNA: TGCAGCGTCCACACCGGGACTAGCGGCTACAATGAGCAGTTCTTC. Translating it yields CSVHTGTSGYNEQFF.

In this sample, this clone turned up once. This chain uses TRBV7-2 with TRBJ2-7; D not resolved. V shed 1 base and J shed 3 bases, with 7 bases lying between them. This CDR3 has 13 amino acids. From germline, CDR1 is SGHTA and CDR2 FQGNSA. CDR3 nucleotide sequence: TGTGCCAGCAGCTTAGAGTTCGGCTACGAGCAGTACTTC. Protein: CASSLEFGYEQYF. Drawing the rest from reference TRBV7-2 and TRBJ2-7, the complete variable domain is GAGVSQSPSNKVTEKGKDVELRCDPISGHTALYWYRQSLGQGLEFLIYFQGNSAPDKSGLPSDRFSAERTGGSVSTLTIQRTQQEDSAVYLCASSLEFGYEQYFGPGTRLTVT.